This entry describes one T cell receptor (beta chain). No antigen is known for it. These data originate in a study of T cell responses to AZD1222 COVID-19 vaccine. General study results and limits: Spike-wide vaccine-associated CD4 TCRs dominated at 160-218 and 743-854. Baseline antibody screening turned up just five to seven seropositive AZD1222 recipients. Two AZD1222 doses significantly raised spike-specific TCR breadth and depth over controls. Repertoire sampling occurred only after the peak T cell response.

Some clones are missing from TCRdb's copy, which holds only in-frame ones; the method was immunoSEQ multiplex PCR. The repertoire holds around 88,000 clones, with roughly 89% as singletons. The CDR3 extends over 14 amino acids. Germline CDR1 is SEHNR and CDR2 is FQNEAQ (reference sequence). Trimming stripped 5 bases from V and 13 bases from J, with 23 bases between. The material was peripheral blood, obtained on day 0 of MenACWY control vaccination. This TCR was sampled from an adult in good health. The V and J genes are TRBV7-9 and TRBJ1-1, with D perhaps matching TRBD1 (5 bases). DNA of the CDR3: TGTGCCAGCAGCGGTCGGAGCCGGGGAAGTCAGGGTTTCTTT. This codes for CASSGRSRGSQGFF.